This paragraph covers one TCR beta chain sequence. Its antigen target is currently unknown. Per-base qualities were not stored, and no clone one base away is much larger. The data originate from a study of blood T cell repertoires in COVID-19 (dated by TCRdb to about 2020). Notes on the research overall: The collaborator samples originated in the United States, Italy and Spain and spanned the acute and convalescent phases of COVID-19. The material from the prospective study consisted of cDNA or gDNA derived from T cells, B-cell-depleted T cells, or PBMCs. Deeply sampled blood TCRbeta repertoires from subjects exposed to, actively infected with, or recovered from COVID-19 were included in the dataset. A freely available public database, intended as a resource for researchers studying the immune response to SARS-CoV-2, is where the repertoires were released. The samples were drawn from two sources: the first 160 participants of the ongoing ImmuneRACE study, and 1,200 or so subjects contributed by 6 global collaborators. A de-identified subject ID, COVID-19 status, age in years and sex were almost always included in the sample metadata. HLA class I and class II types, where available, came from metadata supplied by the sample provider rather than from assay-based typing. Here is what the overall study found, with its caveats: Clinical and demographic metadata were provided uncurated, with the amount varying by source and participant.

The immunoSEQ Assay, a bias-controlled multiplex PCR, was used to amplify TCRbeta CDR3 regions from genomic DNA. Processing in the source paper ran as follows. Nucleated cell counts per sample were estimated from amplification of reference gene primers within the assay. To quantify the absolute abundance of each unique TCRbeta CDR3 rearrangement, sequence reads were collapsed and filtered. For each sample, productive Simpson clonality was calculated as the square root of Simpson's diversity index over productive rearrangements. The table was pulled from immuneACCESS by TCRdb, which kept in-frame rearrangements only. Such tables lose some clones; where checked, under half of the loss comes from unresolved V genes, and the rest has no known cause. Clonal size and the V and J genes are those of that table, whereas D and trimming came from the DNA. For this sample there are around 100,000 clones; about four fifths appear just once. In total, the top ten clones hold approximately 6.5% of the sample.

The germline V gene gives CDR1 as SGHTA and CDR2 as FQGNSA. The CDR3 contains 17 residues, cysteine and phenylalanine counted. The read is trimmed to its CDR3 DNA, 51 bases read in frame from base 1. V trim: 5 bases; J trim: 3 bases; unmatched bases: 15. Collaborating institutions collected whole blood in K2EDTA tubes following their own protocols. For TCRbeta analysis, collaborators shipped samples in one of three forms: frozen whole blood, isolated PBMCs, or DNA extracted from either of those sample types. This receptor was taken from a man aged 55-75 years with acute or convalescent COVID-19. Sequenced input: peripheral blood. The chain couples TRBV7-2 to TRBJ1-2; 7 bases in the middle match TRBD1. CDR3 protein: CASSPDLGRQGHYGYTF. The DNA is TGTGCCAGCAGCCCAGACCTCGGCCGACAGGGACACTATGGCTACACCTTC. Full variable domain (CDR3 extended with the reference TRBV7-2 and TRBJ1-2 proteins): GAGVSQSPSNKVTEKGKDVELRCDPISGHTALYWYRQSLGQGLEFLIYFQGNSAPDKSGLPSDRFSAERTGGSVSTLTIQRTQQEDSAVYLCASSPDLGRQGHYGYTFGSGTRLTVV.